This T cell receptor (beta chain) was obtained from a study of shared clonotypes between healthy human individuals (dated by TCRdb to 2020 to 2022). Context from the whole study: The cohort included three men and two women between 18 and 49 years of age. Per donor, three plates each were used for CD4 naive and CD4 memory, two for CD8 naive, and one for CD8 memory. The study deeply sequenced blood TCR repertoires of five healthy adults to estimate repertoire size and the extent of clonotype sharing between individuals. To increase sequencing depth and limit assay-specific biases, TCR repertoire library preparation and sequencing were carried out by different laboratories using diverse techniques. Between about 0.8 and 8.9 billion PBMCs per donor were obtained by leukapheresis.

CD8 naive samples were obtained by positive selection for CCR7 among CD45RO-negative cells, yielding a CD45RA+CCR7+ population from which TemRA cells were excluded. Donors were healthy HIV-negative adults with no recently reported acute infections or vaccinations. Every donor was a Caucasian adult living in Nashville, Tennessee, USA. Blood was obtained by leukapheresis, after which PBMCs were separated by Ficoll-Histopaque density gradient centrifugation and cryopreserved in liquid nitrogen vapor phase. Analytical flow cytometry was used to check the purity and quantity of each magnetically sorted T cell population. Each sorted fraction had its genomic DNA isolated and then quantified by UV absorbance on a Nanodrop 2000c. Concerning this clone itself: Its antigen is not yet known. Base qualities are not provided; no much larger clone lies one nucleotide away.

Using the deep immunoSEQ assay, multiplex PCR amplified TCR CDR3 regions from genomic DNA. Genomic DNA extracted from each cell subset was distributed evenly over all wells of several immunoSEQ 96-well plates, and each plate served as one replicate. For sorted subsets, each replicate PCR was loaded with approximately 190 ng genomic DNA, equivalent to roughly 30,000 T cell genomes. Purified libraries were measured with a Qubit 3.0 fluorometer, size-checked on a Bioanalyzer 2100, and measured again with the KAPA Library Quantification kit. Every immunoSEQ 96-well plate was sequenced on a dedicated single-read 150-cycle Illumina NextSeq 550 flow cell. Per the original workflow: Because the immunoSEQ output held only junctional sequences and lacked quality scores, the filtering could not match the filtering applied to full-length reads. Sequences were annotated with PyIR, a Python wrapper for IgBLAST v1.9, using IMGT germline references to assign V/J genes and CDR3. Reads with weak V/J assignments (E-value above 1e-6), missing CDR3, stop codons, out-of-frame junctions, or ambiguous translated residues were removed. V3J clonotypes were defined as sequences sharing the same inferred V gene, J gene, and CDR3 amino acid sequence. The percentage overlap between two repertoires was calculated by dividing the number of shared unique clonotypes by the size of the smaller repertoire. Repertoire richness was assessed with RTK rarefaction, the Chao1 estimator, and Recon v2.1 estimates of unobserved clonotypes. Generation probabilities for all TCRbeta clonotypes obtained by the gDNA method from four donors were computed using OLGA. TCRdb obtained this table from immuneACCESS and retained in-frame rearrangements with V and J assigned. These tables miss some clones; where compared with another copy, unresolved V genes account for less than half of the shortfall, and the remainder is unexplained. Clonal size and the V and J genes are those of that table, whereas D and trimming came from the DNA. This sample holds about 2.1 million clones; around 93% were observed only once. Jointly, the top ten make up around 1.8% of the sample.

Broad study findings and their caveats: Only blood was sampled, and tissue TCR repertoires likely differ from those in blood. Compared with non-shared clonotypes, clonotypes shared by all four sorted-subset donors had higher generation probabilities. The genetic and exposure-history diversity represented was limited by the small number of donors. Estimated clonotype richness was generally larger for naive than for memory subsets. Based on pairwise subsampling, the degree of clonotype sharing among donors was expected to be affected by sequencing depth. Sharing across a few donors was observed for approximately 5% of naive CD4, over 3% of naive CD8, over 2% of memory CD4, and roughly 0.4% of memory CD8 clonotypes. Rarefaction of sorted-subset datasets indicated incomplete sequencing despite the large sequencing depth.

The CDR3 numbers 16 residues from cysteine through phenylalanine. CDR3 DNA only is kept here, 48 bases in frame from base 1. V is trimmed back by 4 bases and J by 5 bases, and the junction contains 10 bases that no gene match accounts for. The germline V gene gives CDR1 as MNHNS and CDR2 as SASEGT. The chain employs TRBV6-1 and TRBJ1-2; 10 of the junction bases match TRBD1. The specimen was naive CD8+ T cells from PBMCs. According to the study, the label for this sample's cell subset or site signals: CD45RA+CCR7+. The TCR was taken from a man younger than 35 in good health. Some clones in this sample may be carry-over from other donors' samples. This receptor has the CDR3 CASSASSTGGGYGYTF. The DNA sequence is TGTGCCAGCAGTGCATCATCGACAGGGGGCGGGTATGGCTACACCTTC.